These 32 T cell receptor beta chains originate from one sample sequenced in a study of T cells after yellow fever vaccination. A single record per CDR3 protein comes from TCRdb applying MiXCR to the 5' RACE reads. Of roughly 310,000 distinct CDR3 sequences listed, roughly 8.7% were seen once; the top ten hold approximately 19%. Sequencing was performed on PBMCs, taken on the day of the first yellow fever vaccination. All receptors come from a man aged 18 to 29 who received the YFV17D yellow fever vaccine.

The chain combines TRBV20-1 with TRBJ2-3; TRBD2 agrees at 12 bases. V trimming: 5 bases; J trimming: 2 bases; junction bases outside the gene matches: 5. This CDR3 has 15 residues. Per the germline V gene, CDR1 is DFQATT and CDR2 is SNEGSKA (reference sequence). The CDR3 is CSALTSGGYTDTQYF. The CDR3 region has the DNA TGCAGTGCTCTGACTAGCGGGGGATACACAGATACGCAGTATTTT.

The chain uses TRBV25-1 and TRBJ1-2; no definite D call. CDR3 length equals 17 residues. Trimming took 1 base from V and 5 from J, leaving 20 bases between them. Germline CDR1 is MGHDK and CDR2 is SYGVNS. The CDR3 nucleotides read TGTGCCAGCAGTGAATGGAAGGGAGAATGGAATAATTATGGCTACACCTTC. Encoded protein: CASSEWKGEWNNYGYTF.

This sequence joins TRBV11-1 and TRBJ1-2; maybe TRBD1 (5 bases). The CDR3 sequence is 13 residues long. Trimming took 7 bases from V and 2 from J, leaving 11 bases between them. Germline V gene sequence: CDR1 SGHAT, CDR2 FQDESV (reference sequence). The CDR3 DNA reads as TGTGCCAGCACCTCCCCAGGGAACTATGGCTACACCTTC. It yields the protein CASTSPGNYGYTF.

This chain uses TRBV27 with TRBJ2-2; no reliable D call. Germline V gene lookup returns CDR1 MNHEY and CDR2 SMNVEV (reference sequence). This CDR3 has 17 residues. The V and J ends lost 0 bases and 5 bases respectively, with 16 bases between them. DNA for the CDR3: TGTGCCAGCAGTTTATCGCCTACTCTCTCGAGGACCGGGGAGCTGTTTTTT. This sequence encodes CASSLSPTLSRTGELFF.

The V gene is TRBV6-2 or TRBV6-3, the J gene TRBJ1-2; a possible D gene is TRBD1 (6 bases). V was cut by 2 bases and J by 5 bases, with 12 bases left in between. CDR3 length equals 14 residues. Germline V CDR1 and CDR2: MNHEY, SVGEGT. In DNA, the CDR3 is TGTGCCAGCAGTTACCTGGGGGCGAGGTATGGCTACACCTTC. Its translation: CASSYLGARYGYTF.

This clonotype was observed a handful of times. This chain connects TRBV3-1 to TRBJ2-2; 11 bases are shared with TRBD2. This CDR3 region has 20 residues. J gave up 4 bases and V 4 bases, and 17 bases lay outside the gene matches. Germline-derived CDR1 and CDR2 are LGHDT and YNNKEL (reference sequence). CDR3 coding DNA: TGTGCCAGCAGCCCGCATGGAGGGCTAGCGGGGGGCTCGAGCACCGGGGAGCTGTTTTTT. This translates into CASSPHGGLAGGSSTGELFF.

This clonotype has more than one count but fewer than ten. V gene TRBV12-3 or TRBV12-4 combines with J gene TRBJ1-4, with 7 positions matching TRBD1. V lost 5 bases, J lost 12 bases, and 12 bases stayed unmatched. The CDR3 sequence is 14 residues long. The CDR3 protein is CASSPRGQPSELFF. The CDR3 nucleotides are TGTGCCAGCAGTCCAAGGGGACAGCCGTCGGAACTGTTTTTT.

The chain carries TRBV11-1 and TRBJ2-3; no clear D gene. Trimming removed 4 bases from V and 6 bases from J, with 8 bases in between. This CDR3 is 12 amino acids long. Germline V gene lookup returns CDR1 SGHAT and CDR2 FQDESV (reference sequence). CDR3 sequence reads: CASSWAEDTQYF. CDR3 coding DNA: TGTGCCAGCAGCTGGGCAGAGGATACGCAGTATTTT.

V gene TRBV12-3 or TRBV12-4 combines with J gene TRBJ2-4; 7 bases fit TRBD1. The trim removed 5 bases at V and 8 bases at J, leaving 12 bases unmatched. This CDR3 has 15 amino acids. CDR3 in DNA: TGTGCCAGCAGTCCGGATGACAGGGTGGGAGACATTCAGTACTTC. Amino acids: CASSPDDRVGDIQYF.

This clonotype has ten or more counts. The chain is built from TRBV5-1 and TRBJ2-5; a possible D gene is TRBD2 (6 bases). The V gene's germline CDR1 is SGHRS and CDR2 YFSETQ. The CDR3 spans 13 residues. Deletions cut 2 bases from V and 3 bases from J, with 8 bases between. Here the CDR3 DNA reads TGCGCCAGCAGCTTTGGCGGGGAAGAGACCCAGTACTTC. This translates into CASSFGGEETQYF.

This clonotype has ten or more counts. The chain carries TRBV5-1 and TRBJ2-3, with 8 bases matching TRBD1. The length of the CDR3 is 15 residues. V was clipped by 3 bases and J by 4 bases; unmatched bases: 7. The germline gives CDR1 SGHRS, CDR2 YFSETQ. CDR3 in amino acids: CASSSRTRGPDTQYF. CDR3 DNA: TGCGCCAGCAGCTCGCGGACCAGGGGGCCAGATACGCAGTATTTT.

The rearrangement uses TRBV5-1 and TRBJ2-5, with 7 bases fitting TRBD2. The CDR3 has 17 residues. J lost 5 bases, V lost 5 bases, and 18 bases had no gene match. Germline CDR1 SGHRS, CDR2 YFSETQ. In DNA form, the CDR3 reads TGCGCCAGCAGGCGGTCAGTAGCGGGCCACGGGGGGGAGACCCAGTACTTC. Translation gives CASRRSVAGHGGETQYF.

This clonotype has only a few counts. The CDR3 DNA reads TGCAGCGTTGAAGAGGATTTATTCTATGGCTACACCTTC. Protein: CSVEEDLFYGYTF. The chain carries TRBV29-1 and TRBJ1-2; unclear D gene. CDR1 SQVTM and CDR2 ANQGSEA come from the germline V gene. The CDR3 sequence is 13 residues long. The ends were cut back, 0 bases at V and 4 bases at J, with 9 bases in the middle.

Only a few counts were recorded for this clonotype. CDR3 DNA: TGTGCCATCAGTGGGGGCGACAACATTCAGTACTTC. Residues: CAISGGDNIQYF. V and J are TRBV10-3 and TRBJ2-4; D may be TRBD1 (5 bases). This CDR3 has 12 amino acids. V was shortened by 4 bases and J by 7 bases, with 8 bases between the two germline ends. The germline V gene has CDR1 ENHRY and CDR2 SYGVKD.

This clonotype came up a few times. The chain couples TRBV19 to TRBJ1-1; TRBD1 is a possible D gene (6 bases). V was clipped by 4 bases and J by 1 base, with 22 bases between them. Germline-derived CDR1 and CDR2 are LNHDA and SQIVND (reference sequence). CDR3 length equals 18 residues. CDR3 amino acids: CASSTWGVGQTWNTEAFF. The CDR3 DNA reads TGTGCCAGTAGTACATGGGGGGTAGGACAGACCTGGAACACTGAAGCTTTCTTT.

The rearrangement links TRBV25-1 to TRBJ2-5; TRBD2 might be the D (5 bases). Germline V gives CDR1 MGHDK, CDR2 SYGVNS. The CDR3 is 15 residues long. V was cut by 1 base and J by 2 bases, with 11 bases left in between. CDR3 nucleotides: TGTGCCAGCAGTGAATCCAGGACGGGACAAGAGACCCAGTACTTC. Its translation is CASSESRTGQETQYF.

The genes are TRBV7-4 and TRBJ1-1; D is unresolved. Looked up from germline, CDR1 is SGHVT and CDR2 is SQSDAQ. This CDR3 is built from 13 residues. The V end lost 5 bases, the J end lost 3 bases, and 10 bases lay between the germline ends. This CDR3 is CASSPEVHTEAFF. The CDR3 DNA reads as TGTGCCAGCAGCCCCGAAGTGCACACTGAAGCTTTCTTT.

This clonotype has only a few counts. V is TRBV19 and J is TRBJ1-5; D is perhaps TRBD1 (5 bases). The CDR3 consists of 13 residues. V lost 3 bases, J lost 7 bases, and 10 bases lay in between. Germline assignment: CDR1 LNHDA and CDR2 SQIVND (reference sequence). In DNA, the CDR3 is TGTGCCAGTAGTATCCAGGGTTCGCAGCCCCAGCATTTT. Translated, it gives CASSIQGSQPQHF.

The chain recombines TRBV20-1 with TRBJ2-1; 16 bases align to TRBD2. J lost 2 bases, V lost 4 bases, and 5 bases had no gene match. In germline, CDR1 is DFQATT, CDR2 SNEGSKA (reference sequence). CDR3 length: 17 amino acids. CDR3 in amino acids: CSATGTSGGGPYNEQFF. The CDR3, as DNA: TGCAGTGCTACCGGGACTAGCGGGGGGGGACCCTACAATGAGCAGTTCTTC.

The V gene is TRBV20-1, the J gene TRBJ2-1, with 8 nucleotides matching TRBD2. Trimming cost V 4 bases and J 3 bases; bases outside gene matches: 8. CDR1 is DFQATT, CDR2 SNEGSKA, per germline (reference sequence). The CDR3 contains 15 residues. The CDR3 loop reads CSAISPGGGYNEQFF. DNA of the CDR3: TGCAGTGCTATCTCCCCGGGGGGGGGCTACAATGAGCAGTTCTTC.

This clonotype has just a few counts. CDR3 in amino acids: CASSQGSVSGDTQYF. The CDR3 coding sequence is TGCGCCAGCAGCCAAGGGTCAGTGTCTGGAGATACGCAGTATTTT. The chain recombines TRBV4-3 with TRBJ2-3; D remains unclear. Germline CDR1 reads LGHNA; CDR2 reads YSLEER. The CDR3 totals 15 residues. V was shortened by 1 base and J by 5 bases, with 13 bases between the two germline ends.

The chain links TRBV10-3 to TRBJ1-3; 7 nucleotides match TRBD1. V was clipped by 2 bases and J by 0 bases; unmatched bases: 4. CDR1 is ENHRY, CDR2 SYGVKD, per germline. This CDR3 has 16 amino acids. DNA for the CDR3: TGTGCCATCAGTGAGCGGGACAGAAGCTCTGGAAACACCATATATTTT. It specifies CAISERDRSSGNTIYF.

V and J are TRBV3-1 and TRBJ2-3; D might be TRBD2 (6 bases). CDR1 and CDR2 (germline): LGHDT, YNNKEL (reference sequence). V lost 4 bases and J 10 bases, leaving 12 bases between the germline ends. This CDR3 spans 12 amino acids. The CDR3 is CASSPAGTPQYF. The CDR3 DNA reads as TGTGCCAGCAGCCCCGCCGGGACTCCGCAGTATTTT.

This clonotype was counted a few times. The chain employs TRBV5-1 and TRBJ2-6; tentative D call: TRBD2 (6 bases). The germline CDR1 and CDR2 sequences are SGHRS and YFSETQ. V lost 1 base and J 2 bases, leaving 16 bases between the germline ends. The CDR3 has 18 residues. The CDR3 nucleotides are TGCGCCAGCAGCTTGTTCGCGGGATGGGGGGCTGGGGCCAACGTCCTGACTTTC. It is translated as CASSLFAGWGAGANVLTF.

This clonotype was detected a few times. The chain uses TRBV20-1 and TRBJ2-7, with D possibly matching TRBD1 (5 bases). The CDR3 is 14 residues long. V gave up 6 bases and J gave up 2 bases, with 17 bases separating them. In germline, CDR1 is DFQATT, CDR2 SNEGSKA (reference sequence). In DNA, the CDR3 is TGCAGTGCCAGGGCCCCGGACGGAACCTACGAGCAGTACGTC. It specifies CSARAPDGTYEQYV.

This clonotype was seen a few times. The V and J genes are TRBV6-2 or TRBV6-3 and TRBJ2-7; D remains unclear. Trimming left V 7 bases short and J 3 bases short, with 10 bases between. Germline CDR1 is MNHEY and CDR2 is SVGEGT. CDR3 size: 12 residues. CDR3 amino acids: CASNTRLYEQYF. The CDR3 coding sequence is TGTGCCAGCAATACACGGCTCTACGAGCAGTACTTC.

This clonotype was detected only a few times. V and J are TRBV7-9 and TRBJ2-7; D is tentatively TRBD1 or TRBD2 (5 bases each). CDR1 and CDR2 (germline): SEHNR, FQNEAQ (reference sequence). This CDR3 is built from 14 residues. The V and J ends lost 1 base and 3 bases respectively, with 10 bases between them. CDR3 residues: CASSLGGPHYEQYV. The CDR3 nucleotides are TGTGCCAGCAGCTTAGGGGGACCGCACTACGAGCAGTACGTC.

This clonotype was counted at least ten times. This chain connects TRBV20-1 to TRBJ2-1; D may be TRBD1 or TRBD2 (6 bases each). V lost 0 bases to trimming and J lost 9 bases, with 15 bases between them. The germline V gene encodes CDR1 DFQATT and CDR2 SNEGSKA (reference sequence). The CDR3 is 14 residues long. As DNA, the CDR3 is TGCAGTGCTAGAGAAGTAACGGGGGCCGGTGAGCAGTTCTTC. Protein product: CSAREVTGAGEQFF.

The chain joins TRBV3-1 to TRBJ2-6, with D uncertain. Germline V lookup: CDR1 LGHDT, CDR2 YNNKEL (reference sequence). This CDR3 region has 17 residues. Between the trimmed V and J ends, which lost 4 bases and 0 bases, there was a span of 13 bases. The CDR3 region has the DNA TGTGCCAGCAGCCGCAGCCTCCAGAGCTCTGGGGCCAACGTCCTGACTTTC. It specifies CASSRSLQSSGANVLTF. Together with reference TRBV3-1 and TRBJ2-6, the CDR3 gives the full variable domain: DTAVSQTPKYLVTQMGNDKSIKCEQNLGHDTMYWYKQDSKKFLKIMFSYNNKELIINETVPNRFSPKSPDKAHLNLHINSLELGDSAVYFCASSRSLQSSGANVLTFGAGSRLTVL.

This clonotype was seen a few times. The chain is built from TRBV5-1 and TRBJ1-1, with D possibly matching TRBD1 (6 bases). V dropped 2 bases and J dropped 7 bases, with 12 bases sitting between them. CDR3 size: 13 residues. The germline V gene encodes CDR1 SGHRS and CDR2 YFSETQ. CDR3 residues: CASSFREGGEAFF. In nucleotides, the CDR3 is TGCGCCAGCAGCTTCCGGGAGGGGGGTGAAGCTTTCTTT. Full variable domain (rest looked up from reference TRBV5-1 and TRBJ1-1): KAGVTQTPRYLIKTRGQQVTLSCSPISGHRSVSWYQQTPGQGLQFLFEYFSETQRNKGNFPGRFSGRQFSNSRSEMNVSTLELGDSALYLCASSFREGGEAFFGQGTRLTVV.

The CDR3 sequence is CASSFGTSGSETQYF. The CDR3 DNA follows: TGTGCCAGCAGCTTCGGGACTAGCGGGTCAGAGACCCAGTACTTC. The J gene is TRBJ2-5, the V gene TRBV5-4, with 12 nucleotides matching TRBD2. The V segment lost 2 bases and the J segment 4 bases; nucleotides outside the gene matches: 3. This CDR3 spans 15 amino acids. CDR1 and CDR2 (germline): SGHNT, YYREEE (reference sequence).

The table lists this clonotype with a few counts. V usage is TRBV19 and J usage is TRBJ2-3; D gene uncertain. There are 13 residues in the CDR3. Germline CDR1 LNHDA, CDR2 SQIVND (reference sequence). The germline V and J ends were trimmed by 7 bases and 2 bases, with 10 bases remaining between them. CDR3 region: CASIGSTTDTQYF. The CDR3 nucleotides read TGTGCCAGTATTGGTTCCACCACAGATACGCAGTATTTT.